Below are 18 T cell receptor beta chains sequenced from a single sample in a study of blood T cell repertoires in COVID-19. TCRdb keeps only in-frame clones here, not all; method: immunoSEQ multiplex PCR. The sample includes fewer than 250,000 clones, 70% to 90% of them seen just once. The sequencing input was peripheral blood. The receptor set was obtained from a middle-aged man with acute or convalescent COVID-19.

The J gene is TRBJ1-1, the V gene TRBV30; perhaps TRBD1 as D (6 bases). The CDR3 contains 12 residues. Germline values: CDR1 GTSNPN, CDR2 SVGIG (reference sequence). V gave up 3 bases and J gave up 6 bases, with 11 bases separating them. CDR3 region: CAWRQGGPEAFF. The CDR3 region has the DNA TGTGCCTGGAGACAGGGCGGCCCTGAAGCTTTCTTT.

As DNA, the CDR3 is TGTGCCACCAGTATAGCAGGGAAAGGTTCTAACTCCTACGAGCAGTACTTC. It is translated as CATSIAGKGSNSYEQYF. The genes are TRBV24-1 and TRBJ2-7; D is possibly TRBD1 (5 bases). Germline-derived CDR1 and CDR2 are KGHDR and SFDVKD. Trimming stripped 6 bases from V and 0 bases from J, with 20 bases between. The CDR3 contains 17 residues.

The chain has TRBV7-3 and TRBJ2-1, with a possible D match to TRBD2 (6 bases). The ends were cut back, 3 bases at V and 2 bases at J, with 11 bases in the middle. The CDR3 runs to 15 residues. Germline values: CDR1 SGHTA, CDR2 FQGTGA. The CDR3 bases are TGTGCCAGCAGCTTTGTCGGAGGGACCTACAATGAGCAGTTCTTC. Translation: CASSFVGGTYNEQFF.

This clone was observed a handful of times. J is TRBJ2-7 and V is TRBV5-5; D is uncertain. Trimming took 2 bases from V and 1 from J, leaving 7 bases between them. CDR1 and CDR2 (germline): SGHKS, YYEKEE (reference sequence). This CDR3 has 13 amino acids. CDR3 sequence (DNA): TGTGCCAGCAGCTTTGGCGGATCCTACGAGCAGTACTTC. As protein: CASSFGGSYEQYF.

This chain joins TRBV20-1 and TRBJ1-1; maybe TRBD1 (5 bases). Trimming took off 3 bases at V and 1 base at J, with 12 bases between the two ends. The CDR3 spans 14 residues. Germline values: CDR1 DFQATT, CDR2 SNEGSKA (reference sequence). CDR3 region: CSASHPDKNTEAFF. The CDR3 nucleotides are TGCAGTGCTAGTCATCCGGACAAGAACACTGAAGCTTTCTTT.

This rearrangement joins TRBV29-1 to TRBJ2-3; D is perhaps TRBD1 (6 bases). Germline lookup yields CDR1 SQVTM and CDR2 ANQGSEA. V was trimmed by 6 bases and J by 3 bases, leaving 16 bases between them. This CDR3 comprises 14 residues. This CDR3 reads CSVVQGTGTDTQYF. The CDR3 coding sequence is TGCAGCGTAGTACAGGGCACGGGGACAGATACGCAGTATTTT.

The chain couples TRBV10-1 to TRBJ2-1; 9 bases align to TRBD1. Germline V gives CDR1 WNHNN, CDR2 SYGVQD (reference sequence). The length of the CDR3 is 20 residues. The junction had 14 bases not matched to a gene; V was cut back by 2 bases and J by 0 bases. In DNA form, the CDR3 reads TGCGCCAGCAGTGAGCCCTTTGGACAGGGGAATACCGGCTCCTACAATGAGCAGTTCTTC. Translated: CASSEPFGQGNTGSYNEQFF.

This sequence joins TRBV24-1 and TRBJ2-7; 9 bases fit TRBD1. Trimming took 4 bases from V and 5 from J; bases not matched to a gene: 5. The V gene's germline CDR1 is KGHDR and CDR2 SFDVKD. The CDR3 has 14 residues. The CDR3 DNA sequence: TGTGCCACCAGTGAGAGGACAGGGGAACACGAGCAGTACTTC. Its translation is CATSERTGEHEQYF.

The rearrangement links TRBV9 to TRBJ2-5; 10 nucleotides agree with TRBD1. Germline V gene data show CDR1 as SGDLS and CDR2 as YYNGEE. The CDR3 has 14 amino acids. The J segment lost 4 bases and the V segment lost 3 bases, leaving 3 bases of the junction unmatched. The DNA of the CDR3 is TGTGCCAGCAGCGCCGGACAGGGGGGAGAGACCCAGTACTTC. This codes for CASSAGQGGETQYF. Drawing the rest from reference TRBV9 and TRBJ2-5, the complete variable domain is DSGVTQTPKHLITATGQRVTLRCSPRSGDLSVYWYQQSLDQGLQFLIQYYNGEERAKGNILERFSAQQFPDLHSELNLSSLELGDSALYFCASSAGQGGETQYFGPGTRLLVL.

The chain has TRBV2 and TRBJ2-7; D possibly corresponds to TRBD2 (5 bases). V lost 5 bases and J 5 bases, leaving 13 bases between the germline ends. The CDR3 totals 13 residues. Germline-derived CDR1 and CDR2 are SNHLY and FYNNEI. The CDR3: CASSRSGFNEQYF. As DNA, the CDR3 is TGTGCCAGCAGTCGGTCGGGGTTCAACGAGCAGTACTTC.

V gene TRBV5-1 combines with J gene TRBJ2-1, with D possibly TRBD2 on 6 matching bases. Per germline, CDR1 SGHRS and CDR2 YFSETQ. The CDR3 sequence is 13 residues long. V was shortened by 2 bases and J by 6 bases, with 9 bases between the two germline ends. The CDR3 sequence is CASSLDGSNEQFF. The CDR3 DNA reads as TGCGCCAGCAGCTTAGACGGGAGCAATGAGCAGTTCTTC.

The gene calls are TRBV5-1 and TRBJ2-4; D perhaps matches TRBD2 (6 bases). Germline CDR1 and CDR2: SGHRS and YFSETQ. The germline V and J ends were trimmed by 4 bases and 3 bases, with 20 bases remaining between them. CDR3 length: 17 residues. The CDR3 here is CASSPYRVGEVKNIQYF. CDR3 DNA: TGCGCCAGCAGCCCCTACCGGGTAGGGGAGGTCAAAAACATTCAGTACTTC. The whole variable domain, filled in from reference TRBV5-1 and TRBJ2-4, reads KAGVTQTPRYLIKTRGQQVTLSCSPISGHRSVSWYQQTPGQGLQFLFEYFSETQRNKGNFPGRFSGRQFSNSRSEMNVSTLELGDSALYLCASSPYRVGEVKNIQYFGAGTRLSVL.

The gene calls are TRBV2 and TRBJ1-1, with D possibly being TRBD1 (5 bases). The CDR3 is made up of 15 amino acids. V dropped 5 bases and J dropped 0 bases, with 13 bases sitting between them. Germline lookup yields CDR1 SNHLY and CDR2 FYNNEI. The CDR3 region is CASSRGRNLNTEAFF. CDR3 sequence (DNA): TGTGCCAGCAGTCGGGGGAGGAATTTGAACACTGAAGCTTTCTTT.

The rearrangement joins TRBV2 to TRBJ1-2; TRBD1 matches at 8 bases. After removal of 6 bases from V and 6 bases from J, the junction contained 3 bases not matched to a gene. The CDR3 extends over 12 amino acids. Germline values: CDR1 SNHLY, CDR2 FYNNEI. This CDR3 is CASSDRGDGYTF. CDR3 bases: TGTGCCAGCAGCGACAGGGGTGATGGCTACACCTTC.

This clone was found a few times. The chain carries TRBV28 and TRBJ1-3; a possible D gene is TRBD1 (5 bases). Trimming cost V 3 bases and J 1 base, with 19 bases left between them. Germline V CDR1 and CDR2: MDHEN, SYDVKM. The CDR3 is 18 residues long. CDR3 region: CASSFGELGGGSGNTIYF. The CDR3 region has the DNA TGTGCCAGCAGTTTTGGGGAACTTGGGGGAGGATCTGGAAACACCATATATTTT.

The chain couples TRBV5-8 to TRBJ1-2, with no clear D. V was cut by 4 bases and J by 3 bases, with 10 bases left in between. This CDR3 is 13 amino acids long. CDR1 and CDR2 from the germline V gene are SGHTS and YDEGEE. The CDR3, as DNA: TGTGCCAGCAGCACCGGACTCCACTATGGCTACACCTTC. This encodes CASSTGLHYGYTF.

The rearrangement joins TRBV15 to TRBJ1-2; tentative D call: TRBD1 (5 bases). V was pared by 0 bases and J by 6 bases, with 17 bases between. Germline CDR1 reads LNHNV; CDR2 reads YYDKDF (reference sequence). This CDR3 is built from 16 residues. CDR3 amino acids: CATSRDRAGRIDGYTF. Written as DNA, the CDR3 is TGTGCCACCAGCAGAGATCGGGCAGGGCGAATCGATGGCTACACCTTC. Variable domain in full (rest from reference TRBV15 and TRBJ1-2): DAMVIQNPRYQVTQFGKPVTLSCSQTLNHNVMYWYQQKSSQAPKLLFHYYDKDFNNEADTPDNFQSRRPNTSFCFLDIRSPGLGDTAMYLCATSRDRAGRIDGYTFGSGTRLTVV.

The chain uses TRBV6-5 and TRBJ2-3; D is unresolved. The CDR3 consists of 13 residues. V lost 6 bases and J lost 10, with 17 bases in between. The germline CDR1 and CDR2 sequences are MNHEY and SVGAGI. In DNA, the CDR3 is TGTGCCAGCAGGCCCCGCGGCACCTCTGCGCAGTATTTT. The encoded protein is CASRPRGTSAQYF.